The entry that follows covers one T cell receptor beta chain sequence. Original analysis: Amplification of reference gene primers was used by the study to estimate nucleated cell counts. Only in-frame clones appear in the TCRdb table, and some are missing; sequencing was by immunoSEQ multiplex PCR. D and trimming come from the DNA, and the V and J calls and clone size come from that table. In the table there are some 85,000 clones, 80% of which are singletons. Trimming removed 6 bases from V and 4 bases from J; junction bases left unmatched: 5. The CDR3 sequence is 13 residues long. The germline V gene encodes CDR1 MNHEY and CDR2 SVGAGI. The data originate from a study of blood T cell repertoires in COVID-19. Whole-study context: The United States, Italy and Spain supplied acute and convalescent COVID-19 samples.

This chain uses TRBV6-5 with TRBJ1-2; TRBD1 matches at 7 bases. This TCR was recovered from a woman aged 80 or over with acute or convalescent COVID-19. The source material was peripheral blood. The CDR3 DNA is TGTGCCAGCAGACAGGGGCTAGTCTATGGCTACACCTTC. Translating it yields CASRQGLVYGYTF.